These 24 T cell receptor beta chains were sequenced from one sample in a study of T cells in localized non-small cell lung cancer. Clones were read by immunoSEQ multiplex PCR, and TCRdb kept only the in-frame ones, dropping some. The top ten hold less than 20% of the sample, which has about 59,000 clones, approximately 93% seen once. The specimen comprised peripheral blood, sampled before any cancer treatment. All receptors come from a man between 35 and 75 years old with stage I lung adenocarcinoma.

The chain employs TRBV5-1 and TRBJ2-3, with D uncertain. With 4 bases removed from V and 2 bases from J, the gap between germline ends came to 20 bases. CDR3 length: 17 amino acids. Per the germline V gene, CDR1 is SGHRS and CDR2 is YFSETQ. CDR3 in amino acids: CASSPLLRLGNTDTQYF. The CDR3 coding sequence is TGCGCCAGCAGCCCCTTATTGCGACTCGGTAACACAGATACGCAGTATTTT.

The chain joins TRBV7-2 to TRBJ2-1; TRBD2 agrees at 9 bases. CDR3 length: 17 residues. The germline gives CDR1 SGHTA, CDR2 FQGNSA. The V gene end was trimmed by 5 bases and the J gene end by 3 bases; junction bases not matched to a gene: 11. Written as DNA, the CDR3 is TGTGCCAGCAGCCGTGGCGGGAGGGCCCCCTACTACAATGAGCAGTTCTTC. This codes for CASSRGGRAPYYNEQFF.

The CDR3 DNA sequence: TGTGCCATCAGTGAGTCGTACGGGTCCAGAGAGACCCAGTACTTC. Protein sequence: CAISESYGSRETQYF. The genes are TRBV10-3 and TRBJ2-5; D is unresolved. This CDR3 contains 15 residues. Deletions cut 0 bases from V and 4 bases from J, with 12 bases between. CDR1 and CDR2 from the germline V gene are ENHRY and SYGVKD.

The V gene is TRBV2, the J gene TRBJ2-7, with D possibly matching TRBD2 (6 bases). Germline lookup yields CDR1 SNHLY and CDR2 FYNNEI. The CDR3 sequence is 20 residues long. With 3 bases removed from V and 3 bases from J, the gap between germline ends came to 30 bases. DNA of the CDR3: TGTGCCAGCAGTGATGCCTTCCGGGACTCGCGTGGGTGGGAAGACTACGAGCAGTACTTC. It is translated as CASSDAFRDSRGWEDYEQYF.

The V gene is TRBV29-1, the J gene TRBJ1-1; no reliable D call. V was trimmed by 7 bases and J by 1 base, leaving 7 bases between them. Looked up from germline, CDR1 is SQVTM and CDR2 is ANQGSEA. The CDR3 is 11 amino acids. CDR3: CSGSRNTEAFF. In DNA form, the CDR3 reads TGCAGCGGGAGCCGGAACACTGAAGCTTTCTTT. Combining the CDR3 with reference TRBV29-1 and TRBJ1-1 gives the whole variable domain SAVISQKPSRDICQRGTSLTIQCQVDSQVTMMFWYRQQPGQSLTLIATANQGSEATYESGFVIDKFPISRPNLTFSTLTVSNMSPEDSSIYLCSGSRNTEAFFGQGTRLTVV.

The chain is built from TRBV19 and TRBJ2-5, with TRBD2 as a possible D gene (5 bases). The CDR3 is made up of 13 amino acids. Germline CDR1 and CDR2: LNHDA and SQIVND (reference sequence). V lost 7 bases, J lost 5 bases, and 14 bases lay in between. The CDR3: CASKERNGETQYF. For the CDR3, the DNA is TGTGCCAGTAAAGAGCGGAACGGGGAGACCCAGTACTTC.

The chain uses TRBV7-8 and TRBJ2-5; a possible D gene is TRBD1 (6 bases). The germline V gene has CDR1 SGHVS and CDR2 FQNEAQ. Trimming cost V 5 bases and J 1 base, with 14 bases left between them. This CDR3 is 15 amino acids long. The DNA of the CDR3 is TGTGCCAGCAGCAGGGGGAATACTATCCAAGAGACCCAGTACTTC. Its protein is CASSRGNTIQETQYF.

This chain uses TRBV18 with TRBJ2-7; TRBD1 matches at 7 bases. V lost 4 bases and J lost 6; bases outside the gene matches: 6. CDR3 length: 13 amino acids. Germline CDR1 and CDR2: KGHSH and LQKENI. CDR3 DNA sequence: TGTGCCAGCTCACAAGACAGGGACGGCGAGCAGTACTTC. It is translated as CASSQDRDGEQYF. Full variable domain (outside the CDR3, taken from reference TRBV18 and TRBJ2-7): NAGVMQNPRHLVRRRGQEARLRCSPMKGHSHVYWYRQLPEEGLKFMVYLQKENIIDESGMPKERFSAEFPKEGPSILRIQQVVRGDSAAYFCASSQDRDGEQYFGPGTRLTVT.

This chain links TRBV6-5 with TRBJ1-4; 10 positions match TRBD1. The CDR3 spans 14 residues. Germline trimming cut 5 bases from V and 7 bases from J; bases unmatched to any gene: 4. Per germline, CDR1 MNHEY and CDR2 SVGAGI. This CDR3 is CASSRQGASEKLFF. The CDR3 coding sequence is TGTGCCAGCAGTAGACAGGGGGCGTCTGAAAAACTGTTTTTT.

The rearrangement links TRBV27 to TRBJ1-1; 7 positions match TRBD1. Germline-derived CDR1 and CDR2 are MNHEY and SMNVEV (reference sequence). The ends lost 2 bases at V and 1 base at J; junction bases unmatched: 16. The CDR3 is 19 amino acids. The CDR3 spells CASSLAATRTGRGNTEAFF. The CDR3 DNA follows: TGTGCCAGCAGTTTAGCCGCAACGAGGACAGGCCGGGGGAACACTGAAGCTTTCTTT.

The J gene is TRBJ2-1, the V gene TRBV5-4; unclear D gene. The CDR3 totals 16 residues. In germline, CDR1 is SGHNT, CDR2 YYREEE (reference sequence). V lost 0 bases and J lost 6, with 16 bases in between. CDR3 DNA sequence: TGTGCCAGCAGCTTGGCCCACACTGGATCAGGCAATGAGCAGTTCTTC. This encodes CASSLAHTGSGNEQFF.

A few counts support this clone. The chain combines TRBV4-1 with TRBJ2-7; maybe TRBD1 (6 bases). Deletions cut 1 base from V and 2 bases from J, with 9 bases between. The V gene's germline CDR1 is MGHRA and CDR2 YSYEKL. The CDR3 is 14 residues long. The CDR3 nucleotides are TGCGCCAGCAGCCAAGCGACAGGCACCTACGAGCAGTACTTC. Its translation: CASSQATGTYEQYF.

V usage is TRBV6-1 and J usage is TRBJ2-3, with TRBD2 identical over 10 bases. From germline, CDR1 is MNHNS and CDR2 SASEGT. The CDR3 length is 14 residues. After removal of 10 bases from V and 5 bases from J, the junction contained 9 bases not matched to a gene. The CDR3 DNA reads TGTGCCATCCTACTAGCGGGACTGGGAGATACGCAGTATTTT. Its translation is CAILLAGLGDTQYF.

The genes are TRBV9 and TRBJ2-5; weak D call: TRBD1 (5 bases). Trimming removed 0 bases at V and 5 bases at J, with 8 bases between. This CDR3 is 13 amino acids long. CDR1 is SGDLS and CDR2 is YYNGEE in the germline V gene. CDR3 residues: CASSVEGVETQYF. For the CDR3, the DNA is TGTGCCAGCAGCGTAGAAGGGGTTGAGACCCAGTACTTC.

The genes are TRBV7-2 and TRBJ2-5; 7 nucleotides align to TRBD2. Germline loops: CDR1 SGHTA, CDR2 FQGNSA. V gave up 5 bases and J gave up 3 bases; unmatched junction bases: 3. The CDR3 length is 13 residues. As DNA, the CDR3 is TGTGCCAGCAGCCGTGGACTAGAAGAGACCCAGTACTTC. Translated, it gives CASSRGLEETQYF.

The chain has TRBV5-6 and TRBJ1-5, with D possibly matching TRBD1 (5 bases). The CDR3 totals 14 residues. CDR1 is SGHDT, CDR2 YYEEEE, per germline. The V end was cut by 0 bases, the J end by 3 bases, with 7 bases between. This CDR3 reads CASSLAGYNQPQHF. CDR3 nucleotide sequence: TGTGCCAGCAGCTTGGCAGGGTACAATCAGCCCCAGCATTTT.

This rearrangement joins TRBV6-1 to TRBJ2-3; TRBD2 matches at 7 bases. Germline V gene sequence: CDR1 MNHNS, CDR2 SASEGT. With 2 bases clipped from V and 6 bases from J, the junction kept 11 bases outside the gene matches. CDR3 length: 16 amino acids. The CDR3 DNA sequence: TGTGCCAGCAGTGAATTTCCCCGGGAGGCTGGGGATACGCAGTATTTT. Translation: CASSEFPREAGDTQYF.

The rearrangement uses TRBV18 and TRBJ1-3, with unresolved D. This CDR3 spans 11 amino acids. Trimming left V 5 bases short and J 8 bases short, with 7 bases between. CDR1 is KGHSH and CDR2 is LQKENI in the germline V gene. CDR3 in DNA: TGTGCCAGCTCAGCCTCGGACACCATATATTTT. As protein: CASSASDTIYF.

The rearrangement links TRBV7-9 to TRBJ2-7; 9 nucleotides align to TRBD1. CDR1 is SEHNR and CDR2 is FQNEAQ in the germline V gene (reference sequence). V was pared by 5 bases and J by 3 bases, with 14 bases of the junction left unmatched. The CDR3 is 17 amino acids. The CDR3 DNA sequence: TGTGCCAGCAGCCACACTTTGGGGACAGGGAAGGACTACGAGCAGTACTTC. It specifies CASSHTLGTGKDYEQYF.

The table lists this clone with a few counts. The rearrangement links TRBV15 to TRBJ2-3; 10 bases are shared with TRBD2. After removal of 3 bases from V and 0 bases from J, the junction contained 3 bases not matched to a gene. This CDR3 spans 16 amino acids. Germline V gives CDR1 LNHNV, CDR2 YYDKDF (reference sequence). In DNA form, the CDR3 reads TGTGCCACCAGCAGCGGACTAGCGGAGAGCACAGATACGCAGTATTTT. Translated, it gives CATSSGLAESTDTQYF. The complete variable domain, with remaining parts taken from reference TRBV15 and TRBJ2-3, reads DAMVIQNPRYQVTQFGKPVTLSCSQTLNHNVMYWYQQKSSQAPKLLFHYYDKDFNNEADTPDNFQSRRPNTSFCFLDIRSPGLGDTAMYLCATSSGLAESTDTQYFGPGTRLTVL.

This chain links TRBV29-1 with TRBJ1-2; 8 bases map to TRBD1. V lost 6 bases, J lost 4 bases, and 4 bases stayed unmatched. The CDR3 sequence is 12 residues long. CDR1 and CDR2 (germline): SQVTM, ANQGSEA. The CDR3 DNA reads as TGCAGCGTGCCAGGGGGCGCCTATGGCTACACCTTC. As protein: CSVPGGAYGYTF. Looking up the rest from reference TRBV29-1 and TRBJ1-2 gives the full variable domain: SAVISQKPSRDICQRGTSLTIQCQVDSQVTMMFWYRQQPGQSLTLIATANQGSEATYESGFVIDKFPISRPNLTFSTLTVSNMSPEDSSIYLCSVPGGAYGYTFGSGTRLTVV.

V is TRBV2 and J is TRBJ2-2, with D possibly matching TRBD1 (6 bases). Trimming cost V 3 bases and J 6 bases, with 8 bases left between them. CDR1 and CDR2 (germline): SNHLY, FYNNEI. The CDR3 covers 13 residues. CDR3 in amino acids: CASSDSGAGELFF. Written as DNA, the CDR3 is TGTGCCAGCAGTGATTCAGGGGCCGGGGAGCTGTTTTTT. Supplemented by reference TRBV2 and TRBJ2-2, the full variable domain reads EPEVTQTPSHQVTQMGQEVILRCVPISNHLYFYWYRQILGQKVEFLVSFYNNEISEKSEIFDDQFSVERPDGSNFTLKIRSTKLEDSAMYFCASSDSGAGELFFGEGSRLTVL.

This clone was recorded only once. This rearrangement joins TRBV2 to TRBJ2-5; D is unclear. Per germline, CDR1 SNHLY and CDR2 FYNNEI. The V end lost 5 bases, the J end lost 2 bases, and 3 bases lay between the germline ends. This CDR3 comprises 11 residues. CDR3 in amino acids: CASSRQETQYF. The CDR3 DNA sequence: TGTGCCAGCAGTCGACAAGAGACCCAGTACTTC.

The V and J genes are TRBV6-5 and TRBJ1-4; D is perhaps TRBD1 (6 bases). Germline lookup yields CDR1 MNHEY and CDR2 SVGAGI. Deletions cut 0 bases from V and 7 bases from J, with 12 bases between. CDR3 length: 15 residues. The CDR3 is CASSYSGARGEKLFF. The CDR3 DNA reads TGTGCCAGCAGTTACTCGGGGGCGCGGGGTGAAAAACTGTTTTTT.